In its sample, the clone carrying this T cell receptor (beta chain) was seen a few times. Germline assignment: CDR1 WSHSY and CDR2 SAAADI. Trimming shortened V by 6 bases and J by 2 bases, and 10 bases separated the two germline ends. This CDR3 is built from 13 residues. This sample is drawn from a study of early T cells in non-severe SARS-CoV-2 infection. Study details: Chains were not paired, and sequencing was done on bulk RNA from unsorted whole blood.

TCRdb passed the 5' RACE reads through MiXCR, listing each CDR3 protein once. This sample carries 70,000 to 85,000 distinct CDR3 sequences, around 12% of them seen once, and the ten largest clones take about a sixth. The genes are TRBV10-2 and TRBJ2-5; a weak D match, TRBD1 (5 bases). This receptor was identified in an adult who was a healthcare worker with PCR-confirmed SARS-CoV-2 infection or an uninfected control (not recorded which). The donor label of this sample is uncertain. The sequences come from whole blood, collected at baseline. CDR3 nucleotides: TGCGCCAGCAGGAAGGGGATACAAGAGACCCAGTACTTC. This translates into CASRKGIQETQYF.